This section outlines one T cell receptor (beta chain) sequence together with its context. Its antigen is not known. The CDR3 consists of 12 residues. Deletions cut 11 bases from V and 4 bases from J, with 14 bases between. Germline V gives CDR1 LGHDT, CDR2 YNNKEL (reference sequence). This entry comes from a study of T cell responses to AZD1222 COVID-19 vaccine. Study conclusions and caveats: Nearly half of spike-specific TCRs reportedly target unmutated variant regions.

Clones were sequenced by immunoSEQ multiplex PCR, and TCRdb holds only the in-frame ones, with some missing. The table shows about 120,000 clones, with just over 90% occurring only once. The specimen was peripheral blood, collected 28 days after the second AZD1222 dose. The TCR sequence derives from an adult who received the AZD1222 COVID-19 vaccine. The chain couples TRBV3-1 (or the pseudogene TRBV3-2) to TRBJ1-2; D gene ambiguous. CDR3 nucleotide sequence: TGTGCCCAGCGAAGCGAGGTCTATGGCTACACCTTC. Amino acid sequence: CAQRSEVYGYTF.